This T cell receptor beta chain was documented in a study of T-cell memory formation after mild COVID-19. UMIs and sample barcodes were carried by the TCR alpha and TCR beta cDNA libraries that 5'RACE produced using constant-segment primers. TCRdb independently ran MiXCR on the 5' RACE reads; one entry per CDR3 protein. The data contain approximately 250,000 distinct CDR3 sequences, under 20% of them singletons. This clonotype was counted between two and nine times. The J segment lost 4 bases and the V segment lost 6 bases, leaving 7 bases of the junction unmatched. CDR1 is LNHDA, CDR2 SQIVND, per germline (reference sequence). The CDR3 contains 14 residues.

Sequencing was done on a sample of PBMCs or a T cell subset sorted from them (not recorded which). This chain connects TRBV19 to TRBJ2-7, with 9 bases fitting TRBD1. The receptor comes from a man between 18 and 35 years old who had mild COVID-19 (a few samples of this study predate the infection). Cell type and time point are not known. The CDR3, as DNA: TGTGCCAGTAGGGGGACAGGGAAGGGGTACGAGCAGTACTTC. As protein: CASRGTGKGYEQYF.